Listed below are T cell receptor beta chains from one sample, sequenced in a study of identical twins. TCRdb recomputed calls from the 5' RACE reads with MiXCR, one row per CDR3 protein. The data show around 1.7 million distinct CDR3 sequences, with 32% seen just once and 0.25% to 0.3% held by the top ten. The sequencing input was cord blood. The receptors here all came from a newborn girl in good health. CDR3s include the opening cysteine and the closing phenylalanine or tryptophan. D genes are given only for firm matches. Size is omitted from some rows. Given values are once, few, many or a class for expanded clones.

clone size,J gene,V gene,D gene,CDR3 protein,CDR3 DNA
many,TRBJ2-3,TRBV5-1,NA,CASSLIRGASTDTQYF,TGCGCCAGCAGCTTGATACGTGGGGCTAGCACAGATACGCAGTATTTT
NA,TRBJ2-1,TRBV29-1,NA,CSVGKSYNEQFF,TGCAGCGTTGGTAAATCCTACAATGAGCAGTTCTTC
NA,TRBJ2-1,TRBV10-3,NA,CAIRGGQWNEQFF,TGTGCCATCAGGGGGGGACAGTGGAATGAGCAGTTCTTC
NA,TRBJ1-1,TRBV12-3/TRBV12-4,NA,CASSTRGPQNTEAFF,TGTGCCAGCAGCACCCGAGGACCGCAGAACACTGAAGCTTTCTTT
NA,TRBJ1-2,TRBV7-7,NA,CASSPRGEGTTGGGYTF,TGTGCTAGCAGCCCGAGGGGGGAGGGGACGACAGGAGGAGGCTACACCTTC
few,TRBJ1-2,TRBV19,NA,CASRGAGNYGYTF,TGTGCCAGTAGGGGTGCAGGGAACTATGGCTACACCTTC
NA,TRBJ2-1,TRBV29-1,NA,CSVAGGADSYNEQFF,TGCAGCGTTGCGGGGGGCGCGGACTCCTACAATGAGCAGTTCTTC
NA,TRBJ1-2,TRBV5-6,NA,CASSLVGHGYTF,TGTGCCAGCAGCTTGGTGGGTCATGGCTACACCTTC
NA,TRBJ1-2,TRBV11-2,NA,CASSLNSVPYYGYTF,TGTGCCAGCAGCTTAAACTCGGTCCCATACTATGGCTACACCTTC
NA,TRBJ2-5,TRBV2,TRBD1,CASRRGQKETQYF,TGTGCCAGCAGAAGGGGACAGAAAGAGACCCAGTACTTC
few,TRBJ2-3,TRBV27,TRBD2,CASSPSGSGGNTDTQYF,TGTGCCAGCAGTCCCTCCGGTAGCGGGGGGAACACAGATACGCAGTATTTT
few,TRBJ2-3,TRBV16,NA,CASSQRAGRSTDTQYF,TGTGCCAGCAGCCAACGGGCAGGGAGGAGCACAGATACGCAGTATTTT
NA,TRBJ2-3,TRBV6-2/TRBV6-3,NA,CASRAVGDTQYF,TGTGCCAGCAGAGCTGTCGGGGATACGCAGTATTTT
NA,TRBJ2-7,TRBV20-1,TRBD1,CSARAARTGGNEQYF,TGCAGTGCTAGAGCGGCTAGGACAGGAGGCAATGAGCAGTACTTC
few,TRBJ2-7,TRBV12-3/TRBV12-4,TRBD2,CASSGSTSGRSYEQYF,TGTGCCAGCAGTGGCTCTACTAGCGGGAGGTCCTACGAGCAGTACTTC
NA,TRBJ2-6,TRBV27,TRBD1,CASSLYGTGDSGANVLTF,TGTGCCAGCAGTTTGTACGGGACAGGGGACTCTGGGGCCAACGTCCTGACTTTC
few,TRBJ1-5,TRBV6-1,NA,CASILLQGGNQPQHF,TGTGCCAGCATCCTTTTACAGGGTGGTAATCAGCCCCAGCATTTT
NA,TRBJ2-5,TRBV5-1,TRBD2,CASSLALAGEKTQYF,TGCGCCAGCAGCTTGGCCTTAGCGGGGGAGAAGACCCAGTACTTC
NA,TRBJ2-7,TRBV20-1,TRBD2,CSARDWASGGEREQYF,TGCAGTGCTAGAGATTGGGCTAGCGGGGGTGAACGAGAGCAGTACTTC
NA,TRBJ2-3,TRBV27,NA,CASSLSTVPTDTQYF,TGTGCCAGCAGTTTATCCACAGTCCCCACAGATACGCAGTATTTT
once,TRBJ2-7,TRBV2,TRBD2,CASKWTSGYNEQYF,TGTGCCAGCAAATGGACTAGCGGTTACAATGAGCAGTACTTC
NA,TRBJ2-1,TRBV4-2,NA,CASSPVRDWKNNEQFF,TGTGCCAGCAGCCCGGTCCGGGACTGGAAGAACAATGAGCAGTTCTTC
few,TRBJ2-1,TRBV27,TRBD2,CASSLGLAGAGNEQFF,TGTGCCAGCAGTCTCGGACTAGCGGGAGCTGGAAATGAGCAGTTCTTC
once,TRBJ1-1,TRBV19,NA,CASQTGSRNTEAFF,TGTGCCAGTCAAACCGGGAGCCGAAACACTGAAGCTTTCTTT
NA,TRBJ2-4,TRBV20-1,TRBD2,CSASNRLAGLLNIQYF,TGCAGTGCTAGCAACCGACTAGCGGGGCTCCTAAACATTCAGTACTTC
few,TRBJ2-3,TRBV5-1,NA,CASSFEPRTGTQYF,TGCGCCAGCAGCTTTGAACCTCGCACAGGTACGCAGTATTTT
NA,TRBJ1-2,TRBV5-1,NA,CASSSTGHQYGYTF,TGCGCCAGCAGCTCAACGGGACACCAATATGGCTACACCTTC
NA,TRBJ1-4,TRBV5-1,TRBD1,CASSWGQVLEKLFF,TGCGCCAGCAGCTGGGGACAGGTACTTGAAAAACTGTTTTTT
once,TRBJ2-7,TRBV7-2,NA,CASNRVSDYEQYF,TGTGCCAGCAACCGGGTGAGTGACTACGAGCAGTACTTC
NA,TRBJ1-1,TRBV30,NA,CAWGRGTEAFF,TGTGCCTGGGGCAGGGGTACTGAAGCTTTCTTT
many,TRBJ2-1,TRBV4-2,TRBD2,CASSQDHGGAYNEQFF,TGTGCCAGCAGCCAAGATCACGGGGGGGCCTACAATGAGCAGTTCTTC
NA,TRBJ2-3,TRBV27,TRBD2,CASSLITGGTNTQYF,TGTGCCAGCAGTTTAATAACGGGGGGGACGAATACGCAGTATTTT
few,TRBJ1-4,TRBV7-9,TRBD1,CASSFGTGRHEKLFF,TGTGCCAGCAGCTTTGGGACAGGGAGACATGAAAAACTGTTTTTT
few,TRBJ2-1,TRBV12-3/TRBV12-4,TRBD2,CASSIGTSGSFYNEQFF,TGTGCCAGCAGTATCGGGACTAGCGGGAGTTTCTACAATGAGCAGTTCTTC
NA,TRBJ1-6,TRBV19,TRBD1,CASSIEPGQSFYNSPLHF,TGTGCCAGTAGTATAGAGCCGGGACAGAGCTTCTATAATTCACCCCTCCACTTT
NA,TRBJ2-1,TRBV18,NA,CASAPSSYEQFF,TGTGCCAGCGCCCCCTCAAGCTATGAGCAGTTCTTC
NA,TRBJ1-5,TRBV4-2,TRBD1,CASSRGTGLQPRHF,TGTGCCAGCAGCCGAGGGACAGGGCTTCAGCCCCGGCATTTT
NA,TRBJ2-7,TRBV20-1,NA,CSASRFPYEQYF,TGCAGTGCTAGTAGATTCCCTTACGAGCAGTACTTC
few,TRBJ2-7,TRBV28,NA,CASIINRATGEQYF,TGTGCCAGCATCATAAACCGGGCTACTGGGGAGCAGTACTTC
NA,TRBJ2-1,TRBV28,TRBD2,CASSLVPRRRETGEQFF,TGTGCCAGCAGTTTAGTCCCCCGACGGCGGGAGACTGGTGAGCAGTTCTTC
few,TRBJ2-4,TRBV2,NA,CASSAQGGAKNIQYF,TGTGCCAGCAGTGCCCAAGGGGGGGCCAAAAACATTCAGTACTTC
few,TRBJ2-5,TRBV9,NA,CASSARGRGTYNEQYF,TGTGCCAGCAGCGCCCGGGGACGGGGGACTTACAATGAGCAGTACTTC
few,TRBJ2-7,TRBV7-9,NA,CASTVGEVSYEQYF,TGTGCCAGCACCGTGGGGGAAGTATCCTACGAGCAGTACTTC
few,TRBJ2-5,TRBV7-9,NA,CASSFNLEGGSYNEQYF,TGTGCCAGCAGCTTCAATCTGGAAGGGGGTTCCTACAATGAGCAGTACTTC
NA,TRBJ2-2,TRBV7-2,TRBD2,CASSWTSAGELFF,TGTGCCAGCAGCTGGACTAGCGCCGGGGAGCTGTTTTTT
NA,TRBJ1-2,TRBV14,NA,CASSQGRSHGYTF,TGTGCCAGCAGCCAAGGCAGGAGCCATGGCTACACCTTC
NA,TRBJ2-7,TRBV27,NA,CASSPQGKGLYEQYF,TGTGCCAGCAGTCCACAGGGAAAGGGGCTCTACGAGCAGTACTTC
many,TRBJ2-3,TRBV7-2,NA,CASSLGSSVSTDTQYF,TGTGCCAGCAGCTTAGGGTCCAGCGTAAGCACAGATACGCAGTATTTT
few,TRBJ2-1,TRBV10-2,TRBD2,CASIPTSSSYNEQFF,TGCGCCAGCATCCCGACTAGCAGCTCCTACAATGAGCAGTTCTTC
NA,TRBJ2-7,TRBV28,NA,CASSLSLASNYEQYF,TGTGCCAGCAGTTTATCCCTAGCGTCTAACTACGAGCAGTACTTC
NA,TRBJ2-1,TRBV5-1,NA,CASSFVTGFDNEQFF,TGCGCCAGCAGCTTCGTTACAGGGTTTGACAATGAGCAGTTCTTC
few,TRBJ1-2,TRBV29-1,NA,CSVEVVGVGYGYTF,TGCAGCGTTGAGGTGGTAGGGGTCGGCTATGGCTACACCTTC
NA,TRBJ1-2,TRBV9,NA,CASRGPGDYGYTF,TGTGCCAGCAGGGGCCCCGGGGACTATGGCTACACCTTC
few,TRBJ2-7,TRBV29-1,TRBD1,CSVEDWQGETYEQYF,TGCAGCGTTGAAGATTGGCAGGGGGAAACCTACGAGCAGTACTTC